This T cell receptor (beta chain) originates from a study of T-cell reconstitution after alpha-beta-depleted transplantation in children. The study, taken as a whole, reports: About two months after transplant, alpha-beta T cells reportedly came from several hundred expanded graft clones. Fresh T-cell production supplied most of the T-cell counts and diversity seen one year after transplant.

The CDR3 is 18 residues long. Germline V gives CDR1 SGHAT, CDR2 FQDESV (reference sequence). J lost 2 bases, V lost 0 bases, and 7 bases had no gene match. Researchers prepared the TCRbeta library using unique molecular identifiers, the study reports. In TCRdb, the PCR reads were re-called with MiXCR into one record per CDR3 protein. Among around 94,000 distinct CDR3 sequences, around 5.9% were seen once, and the ten largest hold about 6.1%. There are a few counts of this clonotype. Its matching antigen is unknown. This chain connects TRBV11-1 to TRBJ2-6; 7 bases agree with TRBD1. The sample in question was PBMCs, mostly from graft donor cells, obtained 60 days after TCRalphabeta/CD19-depleted stem cell transplant. This receptor was taken from a female patient aged 2 to 10 who had a stem cell transplant for Fanconi anemia, so the T cells may come from the graft donor. This CDR3 reads CASSLAGTAAAGANVLTF. Here the CDR3 DNA reads TGTGCCAGCAGCTTAGCCGGGACAGCAGCTGCTGGGGCCAACGTCCTGACTTTC.